Listed below are T cell receptor beta chains from one sample, sequenced in a study of control samples from healthy donors and cancer patients. Libraries were prepared by immunoSEQ multiplex PCR; TCRdb keeps only in-frame clonotypes and omits some of them. The repertoire holds some 79,000 clones, with more than 85% as singletons. Sequenced material: blood. The receptor source for this set is a woman in her fifties or sixties in good health. Both conserved end residues are part of each CDR3. The D gene is left open where the match is weak. Size tells how often a clone was seen (once, few, many) or the class of an expanded clone, and some rows leave it out.

TRBJ2-3 TRBV9 NA NA TGTGCCAGCAGCGTAGGTGCATCCACAGATACGCAGTATTTT CASSVGASTDTQYF
TRBJ1-5 TRBV19 NA TRBD1 TGTGCCAGTAACAGGGGGCCGAATCAGCCCCAGCATTTT CASNRGPNQPQHF
TRBJ1-4 TRBV19 NA NA TGTGCCACCAAGCTTGTCGCAACTAATGAAAAACTGTTTTTT CATKLVATNEKLFF
TRBJ2-7 TRBV28 NA NA TGTGCCAGCAGTTTGGTCCTTGGAGGCTACGAGCAGTACTTC CASSLVLGGYEQYF
TRBJ1-5 TRBV18 NA TRBD1 TGTGCCAGCTCCAGACAGGGGGTCAATCAGCCCCAGCATTTT CASSRQGVNQPQHF
TRBJ1-5 TRBV5-1 NA NA TGCGCCAGCAGCTTGGATGCAGGGGCCGGTCAGCCCCAGCATTTT CASSLDAGAGQPQHF
TRBJ1-1 TRBV18 NA NA TGTGCCAGCTCACTTACGGACACGAACACTGAAGCTTTCTTT CASSLTDTNTEAFF
TRBJ1-5 TRBV2 NA TRBD1 TGTGCCTCTGAGGACAGGGAGAATCAGCCCCAGCATTTT CASEDRENQPQHF
TRBJ2-1 TRBV29-1 once NA TGCAGCGTTGAAAGGGGACGCGATGAGCAGTTCTTC CSVERGRDEQFF
TRBJ1-1 TRBV29-1 NA NA TGCAGCGTTTCCCCAGGGAACACTGAAGCTTTCTTT CSVSPGNTEAFF
TRBJ2-7 TRBV27 few NA TGTGCCAGCAGTCCGGGACTTGGGGTCTACGAGCAGTACTTC CASSPGLGVYEQYF
TRBJ2-4 TRBV19 NA NA TGTGCCAGTAGTATCTACAACTCAGGGACAAATCTAGCCAAAAACATTCAGTACTTC CASSIYNSGTNLAKNIQYF
TRBJ2-1 TRBV9 NA TRBD2 TGTGCCAGCAGCGTAGGTGCTAGCGGGATCATAGGAGACAATGAGCAGTTCTTC CASSVGASGIIGDNEQFF
TRBJ2-7 TRBV27 NA TRBD1 TGTGCCAGCAAGTTCGGCCCGGGCCAGGGGGTCGGCGAGCAGTACTTC CASKFGPGQGVGEQYF
TRBJ2-7 TRBV4-2 NA TRBD2 TGTGCCAGCAGCCAAGATAGGGGAGGGCCAGACGAGCAGTACTTC CASSQDRGGPDEQYF
TRBJ2-2 TRBV6-5 NA NA TGTGCCAGCAGGGCGTATTTCACCGGGGAGCTGTTTTTT CASRAYFTGELFF
TRBJ2-2 TRBV27 NA NA TGTGCCAGCAGCCCCTCGACAGTTAACACCGGGGAGCTGTTTTTT CASSPSTVNTGELFF
TRBJ1-1 TRBV10-3 NA NA TGTGCCATCAGTGAGGAGGGGACCGCTAAAGCTTTCTTT CAISEEGTAKAFF
TRBJ1-6 TRBV7-2 once TRBD1 TGTGCCAGCAGCTTAGTAGGGACAGGAGGTTCACCCCTCCACTTT CASSLVGTGGSPLHF
TRBJ2-1 TRBV5-6 NA TRBD2 TGTGCCAGCAGCCGTACGGGGACTAGCGCTTTTTACAATGAGCAGTTCTTC CASSRTGTSAFYNEQFF
TRBJ2-2 TRBV18 NA NA TGTGCCAGCAACACGCAGGGTACCGGGGAGCTGTTTTTT CASNTQGTGELFF
TRBJ2-1 TRBV5-6 NA TRBD1 TGTGCCAGCAGCTCTTACCTCAGACAGGGGAGCTCCTACAATGAGCAGTTCTTC CASSSYLRQGSSYNEQFF
TRBJ1-4 TRBV5-1 NA NA TGCGCCAGCAGCCCGTCTCCGTCAGGGGTGAAGAATGAAAAACTGTTTTTT CASSPSPSGVKNEKLFF
TRBJ1-1 TRBV7-3 NA NA TGTGCCAGCAGTCCTACCGGGTTCACTGAAGCTTTCTTT CASSPTGFTEAFF
TRBJ2-5 TRBV2 NA NA TGTGCCAGCAGTGAAAGGCGGGGAGGGGGGGAGACCCAGTACTTC CASSERRGGGETQYF
TRBJ1-1 TRBV19 once TRBD1 TGTGCCAGTACCGCAGGGGGCCAGAACACTGAAGCTTTCTTT CASTAGGQNTEAFF
TRBJ1-3 TRBV5-1 NA TRBD1 TGCGCCAGCAGCTGGGGACAGGCCTCTGGAAACACCATATATTTT CASSWGQASGNTIYF
TRBJ1-2 TRBV6-4 NA NA TGTGCCAGCAGAGAAAACCTCCTACCTAACTATGGCTACACCTTC CASRENLLPNYGYTF
TRBJ2-2 TRBV2 once NA TGTGCCAGCAGTCGAGGGAGTGGAGCCGGGGAGCTGTTTTTT CASSRGSGAGELFF
TRBJ2-7 TRBV5-1 NA NA TGCGCCAGCAGCTTGTGGGGGGAGCAGCAGTACTTC CASSLWGEQQYF
TRBJ1-1 TRBV7-8 NA NA TGTGCCAGCAGCGCGGGATTGATGAACACTGAAGCTTTCTTT CASSAGLMNTEAFF
TRBJ2-7 TRBV5-1 NA NA TGCGCCAGCAGCTTGGACAGGGTATACGAGCAGTACTTC CASSLDRVYEQYF
TRBJ1-2 TRBV4-1 NA TRBD1 TGCGCCAGCAGCCAGGGGACAGGGCGAGCTAACTATGGCTACACCTTC CASSQGTGRANYGYTF
TRBJ2-2 TRBV3-1/TRBV3-2 NA NA TGTGCCAGCAGCCAAGGTGGACGTGGGGAGCTGTTTTTT CASSQGGRGELFF
TRBJ2-7 TRBV7-9 NA NA TGTGCCAGCAGCCTCGTGGGGAACCACGAGCAGTACTTC CASSLVGNHEQYF
TRBJ2-2 TRBV11-2 NA TRBD1 TGTGCCAGCAGCTTAGTAGGGACAGGGGGCATTTTCACCGGGGAGCTGTTTTTT CASSLVGTGGIFTGELFF
TRBJ1-1 TRBV10-3 NA NA TGTGCCATCAGTGATCCCCGGGTCACTGAAGCTTTCTTT CAISDPRVTEAFF
TRBJ1-1 TRBV5-1 NA NA TGCGCCAGCAGTCGGACAGCGAACACTGAAGCTTTCTTT CASSRTANTEAFF
TRBJ2-3 TRBV5-1 NA NA TGCGCCAGCAGGGACTGGGGGGCTAGCACAGATACGCAGTATTTT CASRDWGASTDTQYF
TRBJ2-1 TRBV4-1 few TRBD2 TGCGCCAGCAGTCCAAAGCGGGAGGGCCGTTACAATGAGCAGTTCTTC CASSPKREGRYNEQFF
TRBJ2-7 TRBV29-1 NA NA TGCAGCGTTGGAGGGGGCTCCTACGAGCAGTACTTC CSVGGGSYEQYF
TRBJ1-6 TRBV7-3 NA TRBD1 TGTGCCAGCAGCCCCGGTGCGGGACAGGGGAATTCACCCCTCCACTTT CASSPGAGQGNSPLHF
TRBJ1-3 TRBV3-1/TRBV3-2 few NA TGTGCCAGCAGCCAAAGGGTGGAGGTCCTCTCTGGAAACACCATATATTTT CASSQRVEVLSGNTIYF
TRBJ1-2 TRBV19 NA TRBD1 TGTGCCAGTAGTAAGGGGACAGCCGCCTATGGCTACACCTTC CASSKGTAAYGYTF
TRBJ1-1 TRBV10-2 NA NA TGCGCCAGCAGTGACGTCCCCTCCGACAACACTGAAGCTTTCTTT CASSDVPSDNTEAFF
TRBJ2-1 TRBV4-1 NA TRBD1 TGCGCCAGCAGCCACCTTACAGGGGACAATGAGCAGTTCTTC CASSHLTGDNEQFF
TRBJ1-5 TRBV3-1/TRBV3-2 NA TRBD1 TGTGCCAGCAGCCAAGGAGGGGGCGGCGTTCAGCCCCAGCATTTT CASSQGGGGVQPQHF
TRBJ1-1 TRBV7-9 once NA TGTGCCAGCAGCGCTCGACAGGAGAACACTGAAGCTTTCTTT CASSARQENTEAFF